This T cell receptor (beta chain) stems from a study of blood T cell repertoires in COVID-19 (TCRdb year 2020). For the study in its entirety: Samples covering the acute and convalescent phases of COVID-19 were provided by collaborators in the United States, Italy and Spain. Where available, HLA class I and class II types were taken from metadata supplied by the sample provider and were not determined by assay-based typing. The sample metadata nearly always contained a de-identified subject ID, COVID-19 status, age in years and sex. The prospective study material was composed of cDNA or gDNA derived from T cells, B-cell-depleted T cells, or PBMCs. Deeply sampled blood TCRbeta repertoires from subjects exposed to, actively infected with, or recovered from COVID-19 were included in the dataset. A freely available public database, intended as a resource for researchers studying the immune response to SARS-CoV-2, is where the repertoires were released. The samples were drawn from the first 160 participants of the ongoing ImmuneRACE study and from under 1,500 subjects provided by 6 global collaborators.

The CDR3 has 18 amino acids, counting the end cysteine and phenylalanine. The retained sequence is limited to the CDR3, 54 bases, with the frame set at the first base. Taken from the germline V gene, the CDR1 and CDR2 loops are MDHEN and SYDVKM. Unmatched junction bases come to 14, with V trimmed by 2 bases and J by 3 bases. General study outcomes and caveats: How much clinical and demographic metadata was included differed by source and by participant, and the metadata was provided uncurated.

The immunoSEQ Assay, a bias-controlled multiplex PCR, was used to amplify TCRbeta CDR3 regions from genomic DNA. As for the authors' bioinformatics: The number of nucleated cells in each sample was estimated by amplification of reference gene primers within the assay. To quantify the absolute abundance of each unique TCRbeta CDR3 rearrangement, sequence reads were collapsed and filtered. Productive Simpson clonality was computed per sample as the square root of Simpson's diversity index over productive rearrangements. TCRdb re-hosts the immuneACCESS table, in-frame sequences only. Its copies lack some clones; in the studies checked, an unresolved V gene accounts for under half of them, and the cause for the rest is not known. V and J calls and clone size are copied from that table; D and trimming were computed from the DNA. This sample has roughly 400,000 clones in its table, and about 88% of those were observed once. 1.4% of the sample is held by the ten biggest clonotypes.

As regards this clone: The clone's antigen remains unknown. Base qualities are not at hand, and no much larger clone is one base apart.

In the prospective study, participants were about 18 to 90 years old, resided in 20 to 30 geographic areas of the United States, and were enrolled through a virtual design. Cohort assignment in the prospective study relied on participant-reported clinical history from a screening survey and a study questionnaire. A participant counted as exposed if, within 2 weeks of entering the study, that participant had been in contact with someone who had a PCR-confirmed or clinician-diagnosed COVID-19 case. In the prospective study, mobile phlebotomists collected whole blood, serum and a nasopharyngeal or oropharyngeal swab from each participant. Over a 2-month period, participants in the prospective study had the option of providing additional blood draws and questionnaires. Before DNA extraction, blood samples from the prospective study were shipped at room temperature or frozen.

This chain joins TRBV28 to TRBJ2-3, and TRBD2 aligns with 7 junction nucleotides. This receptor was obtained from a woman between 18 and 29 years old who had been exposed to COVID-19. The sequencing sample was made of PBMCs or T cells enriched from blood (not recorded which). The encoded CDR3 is CASSLRSGREKFTDTQYF. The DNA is TGTGCCAGCAGTTTAAGGTCAGGGCGGGAGAAGTTTACAGATACGCAGTATTTT.